Listed below are T cell receptor beta chains from one sample, sequenced in a study of blood T cell repertoires in COVID-19. Assay: immunoSEQ multiplex PCR; the TCRdb copy retains only in-frame clones and omits some. The sample has about 360,000 clones, 70% to 90% seen once. Sequencing used PBMCs or T cells enriched from blood (not recorded which). These receptor sequences come from a man aged 30-40 years who had recovered from COVID-19. Both conserved end residues are part of each CDR3. Each record gives: V gene, clone size, D gene, J gene, CDR3 protein, CDR3 DNA. D genes are given only for firm matches. Clone size is given for some rows only: seen once, a few or many times, or a class if the clone is expanded.

TRBV6-5	once	TRBD1	TRBJ2-1	CASSSRDRPYNEQFF	TGTGCCAGCAGTTCCCGGGACAGACCATACAATGAGCAGTTCTTC
TRBV30	.	.	TRBJ1-1	CAWSVQDHTEAFF	TGTGCCTGGAGTGTACAGGATCACACTGAAGCTTTCTTT
TRBV6-5	.	.	TRBJ2-1	CASKQDRNNEQFF	TGTGCCAGCAAACAGGACAGAAACAATGAGCAGTTCTTC
TRBV12-3/TRBV12-4	.	.	TRBJ1-5	CASSLDTNQPQHF	TGTGCCAGCAGCCTGGACACCAATCAGCCCCAGCATTTT
TRBV6-2/TRBV6-3	once	.	TRBJ1-1	CASSYSEGLYTEAFF	TGTGCCAGCAGTTACTCTGAGGGACTATACACTGAAGCTTTCTTT
TRBV27	.	TRBD2	TRBJ2-5	CASSLSRGVGTQYF	TGTGCCAGCAGTTTATCGCGGGGGGTAGGGACCCAGTACTTC
TRBV27	few	TRBD1	TRBJ1-4	CASSLSRTGTNEKLFF	TGTGCCAGCAGTTTATCGCGGACAGGGACAAATGAAAAACTGTTTTTT
TRBV19	.	.	TRBJ1-2	CASQDSYDYGYTF	TGTGCCAGTCAGGACAGCTACGATTATGGCTACACCTTC
TRBV6-1	.	.	TRBJ1-5	CASSEKDRGSAVQPQHF	TGTGCCAGCAGTGAAAAGGACAGAGGTAGCGCGGTTCAGCCCCAGCATTTT
TRBV20-1	once	.	TRBJ1-1	CSARQGTEAFF	TGCAGTGCTAGACAGGGGACTGAAGCTTTCTTT
TRBV15	.	.	TRBJ2-5	CATRLQDLVRETQYF	TGTGCCACCAGGTTACAGGATTTGGTCCGCGAGACCCAGTACTTC
TRBV9	.	.	TRBJ2-3	CASTGTTDTQYF	TGTGCCAGCACGGGGACAACAGATACGCAGTATTTT
TRBV6-5	once	TRBD2	TRBJ2-1	CASSYLAGTYNEQFF	TGTGCCAGCAGTTACCTAGCGGGGACCTACAATGAGCAGTTCTTC
TRBV19	once	.	TRBJ1-5	CASSIWRALGNQPQHF	TGTGCCAGTAGTATTTGGAGGGCTTTAGGAAATCAGCCCCAGCATTTT
TRBV4-1	.	TRBD1	TRBJ2-1	CASNPFPGQAYNEQFF	TGCGCCAGCAACCCATTCCCGGGACAGGCATACAATGAGCAGTTCTTC
TRBV2	.	.	TRBJ2-2	CASSLASRTGELFF	TGTGCCAGCAGTTTAGCTAGTAGAACCGGGGAGCTGTTTTTT
TRBV6-5	.	.	TRBJ1-3	CASRRGRENGNTIYF	TGTGCCAGCAGGCGGGGCAGGGAGAATGGAAACACCATATATTTT
TRBV7-9	.	TRBD2	TRBJ2-1	CASSPPGLAGVNNEQFF	TGTGCCAGCAGCCCTCCGGGACTAGCGGGGGTGAACAATGAGCAGTTCTTC
TRBV9	.	TRBD2	TRBJ2-7	CASSVGVAGADEQYF	TGTGCCAGCAGCGTAGGCGTAGCGGGGGCCGACGAGCAGTACTTC
TRBV5-4	.	.	TRBJ2-2	CASSFRGVGELFF	TGTGCCAGCAGCTTTAGAGGAGTCGGGGAGCTGTTTTTT
TRBV5-1	.	TRBD1	TRBJ1-2	CASSQTGTGLLNYGYTF	TGCGCCAGCAGCCAAACCGGGACAGGTTTATTGAACTATGGCTACACCTTC
TRBV11-2	.	TRBD1	TRBJ2-7	CASSTLEGTGPYEQYF	TGTGCCAGCAGCACCCTAGAGGGGACAGGACCCTACGAGCAGTACTTC
TRBV20-1	.	.	TRBJ1-1	CSAAGAFF	TGCAGTGCCGCGGGTGCTTTCTTT
TRBV12-5	.	TRBD1	TRBJ1-2	CASGLRTGEFIGGYGYTF	TGTGCTAGTGGTCTCCGGACAGGGGAATTCATCGGGGGCTATGGCTACACCTTC
TRBV6-2/TRBV6-3	.	TRBD1	TRBJ2-1	CASSYRGRVGTYNEQFF	TGTGCCAGCAGTTATAGGGGGCGTGTCGGGACCTACAATGAGCAGTTCTTC
TRBV15	.	TRBD2	TRBJ2-5	CATSNIPASGGKQETQYF	TGTGCCACCAGCAATATTCCGGCTAGCGGGGGGAAACAAGAGACCCAGTACTTC
TRBV5-1	few	.	TRBJ1-5	CASSLLGGNSNQPQHF	TGCGCCAGCAGCTTACTTGGAGGGAATAGCAATCAGCCCCAGCATTTT
TRBV10-3	.	TRBD1	TRBJ1-2	CAISESGGQGYGYTF	TGTGCCATCAGTGAGTCGGGGGGACAGGGATATGGCTACACCTTC
TRBV4-3	.	.	TRBJ2-2	CASSQDQGLAELFF	TGCGCCAGCAGCCAAGATCAGGGTTTGGCGGAGCTGTTTTTT
TRBV7-2	.	TRBD1	TRBJ1-3	CASSFLQGAGGNTIYF	TGTGCCAGCAGCTTCCTACAGGGGGCGGGAGGAAACACCATATATTTT
TRBV4-1	.	.	TRBJ1-5	CASSQEPGQGYQPQHF	TGCGCCAGCAGCCAAGAACCGGGGCAGGGGTATCAGCCCCAGCATTTT
TRBV19	.	TRBD1	TRBJ2-7	CASSTGGYEQYF	TGTGCCAGTTCTACAGGGGGATACGAGCAGTACTTC
TRBV5-5	.	.	TRBJ1-2	CASSLIGDYGYTF	TGTGCCAGCAGCTTGATAGGGGATTACGGCTACACCTTC
TRBV20-1	.	TRBD2	TRBJ2-1	CSASSWRGGLVTYNEQFF	TGCAGTGCTAGTAGTTGGCGGGGGGGCCTGGTGACCTACAATGAGCAGTTCTTC
TRBV9	.	.	TRBJ2-7	CASSVGFQGYEQYF	TGTGCCAGCAGCGTAGGTTTCCAGGGCTACGAGCAGTACTTC
TRBV27	.	.	TRBJ1-5	CASSLRPISGTNLRQPQHF	TGTGCCAGCAGTTTAAGACCAATATCCGGGACAAATTTAAGGCAGCCCCAGCATTTT
TRBV29-1	.	TRBD1	TRBJ1-2	CSVEGQGLGYTF	TGCAGCGTTGAAGGACAGGGCTTAGGCTACACCTTC
TRBV2	few	.	TRBJ1-5	CASSELFWEGRSRQPQHF	TGTGCCAGCAGTGAATTATTTTGGGAGGGGCGGTCGAGGCAGCCCCAGCATTTT
TRBV24-1	.	.	TRBJ1-6	CATSGRDNSPLHF	TGTGCCACCAGTGGGCGGGATAATTCACCCCTCCACTTT
TRBV18	.	.	TRBJ2-1	CASSPPGSYNEQFF	TGTGCCAGCTCACCACCCGGCTCCTACAATGAGCAGTTCTTC
TRBV7-2	.	.	TRBJ1-6	CASKQGSGNSPLHF	TGTGCCAGCAAGCAGGGTTCCGGTAATTCACCCCTCCACTTT
TRBV18	once	TRBD1	TRBJ2-3	CASSPLGTGVTDTQYF	TGTGCCAGCTCACCACTTGGGACAGGGGTAACAGATACGCAGTATTTT
TRBV6-5	.	TRBD1	TRBJ1-2	CASRRPGQGVNGYTF	TGTGCCAGCAGACGACCGGGACAGGGCGTGAACGGCTACACCTTC
TRBV19	few	.	TRBJ2-6	CASSPLSNVLTF	TGTGCCAGTAGTCCCCTGTCCAACGTCCTGACTTTC
TRBV9	.	.	TRBJ2-5	CASSKGAQETQYF	TGTGCCAGCAGCAAAGGGGCTCAAGAGACCCAGTACTTC